One sample yielded the 7 T cell receptor beta chains listed below, sequenced in a study of cytomegalovirus exposure and HLA in healthy donors. This PCR relied on a set of 60 Vbeta primers and 13 Jbeta primers. Sequencing used immunoSEQ multiplex PCR; TCRdb keeps in-frame clones, though not all of them. The table shows some 150,000 clones, with approximately 61% occurring only once. Material: PBMCs. The receptors originated from a woman in her forties in good health and CMV-seronegative.

This sequence joins TRBV6-1 and TRBJ2-7, with D uncertain. The CDR3 length is 13 residues. The germline V and J ends were trimmed by 3 bases and 0 bases, with 6 bases remaining between them. CDR1 and CDR2 (germline): MNHNS, SASEGT. The DNA for the CDR3 is TGTGCCAGCAGTGAGACAACCTCCTACGAGCAGTACTTC. This encodes CASSETTSYEQYF.

This chain joins TRBV18 and TRBJ1-1, with a tentative D call TRBD1 (6 bases). This CDR3 is built from 13 residues. Germline values: CDR1 KGHSH, CDR2 LQKENI. V was pared by 2 bases and J by 10 bases, with 14 bases between. CDR3 bases: TGTGCCAGCTCACCAAATGGGCAGGGGAGAGCTTTCTTT. This encodes CASSPNGQGRAFF.

The chain uses TRBV14 and TRBJ2-7; TRBD1 agrees at 9 bases. Per germline, CDR1 SGHDN and CDR2 FVKESK. This CDR3 region has 13 residues. The trim removed 6 bases at V and 3 bases at J, leaving 3 bases unmatched. The CDR3 is CASRRTGDYEQYF. DNA for the CDR3: TGTGCCAGCAGAAGGACAGGGGACTACGAGCAGTACTTC.

This chain joins TRBV4-1 and TRBJ1-4; the D gene is possibly TRBD1 (5 bases). This CDR3 is 16 amino acids long. The V gene lost 0 bases and the J gene lost 7 bases, with 15 bases spanning the gap. Germline V gene data show CDR1 as MGHRA and CDR2 as YSYEKL. The CDR3 protein is CASSQDGRQGSEKLFF. The CDR3 DNA reads TGCGCCAGCAGCCAAGATGGGCGGCAGGGAAGTGAAAAACTGTTTTTT.

In this sample, this clone turned up a few times. V usage is TRBV29-1 and J usage is TRBJ2-7, with D tentatively TRBD1 (5 bases). The CDR3 is 13 residues long. Trimming took off 4 bases at V and 4 bases at J, with 14 bases between the two ends. Germline CDR1 reads SQVTM; CDR2 reads ANQGSEA. This CDR3 reads CSVVTATAYEQYF. CDR3 coding DNA: TGCAGCGTTGTGACAGCCACGGCATACGAGCAGTACTTC.

The chain recombines TRBV19 with TRBJ1-3; D is uncertain. CDR1 is LNHDA and CDR2 is SQIVND in the germline V gene (reference sequence). The length of the CDR3 is 17 residues. V shed 8 bases and J shed 1 base, with 21 bases lying between them. The CDR3 is CASSEGASRGSGNTIYF. CDR3 in DNA: TGTGCCAGTTCCGAGGGTGCATCTCGAGGTTCTGGAAACACCATATATTTT.

J is TRBJ1-5 and V is TRBV19; D is uncertain. The CDR3 contains 14 residues. CDR1 is LNHDA, CDR2 SQIVND, per germline (reference sequence). Trimming left V 4 bases short and J 5 bases short, with 12 bases between. The CDR3 DNA is TGTGCCAGTAGTAGGGCAGGCGGGTATCAGCCCCAGCATTTT. Residues: CASSRAGGYQPQHF.